These T cell receptor beta chains were read from a single sample in a study of radiotherapy plus CTLA-4 blockade in lung cancer. Here immunoSEQ multiplex PCR was the method, and the copy in TCRdb shows in-frame clones only, minus some. The sample yields roughly 130,000 clones, about 90% seen once. Sequencing used peripheral blood, obtained from a patient treated with radiotherapy plus ipilimumab. The receptor source for this set is a human donor with non-small cell lung cancer that progressed on radiotherapy plus ipilimumab. CDR3s include the opening cysteine and the closing phenylalanine or tryptophan. D genes are given only for firm matches. The size entry is marked missing in some rows and otherwise reads once, few, many or a size class.

V gene	clone size	D gene	J gene	CDR3 DNA	CDR3 protein
TRBV7-9	NA	TRBD1	TRBJ1-1	TGTGCCAATCAGGGGGCTCCTGGGCCTGAAGCTTTCTTT	CANQGAPGPEAFF
TRBV6-5	NA	NA	TRBJ2-1	TGTGCCAGCAGCAACCTTGGCCCTGCACACAATGAGCAGTTCTTC	CASSNLGPAHNEQFF
TRBV19	NA	NA	TRBJ1-5	TGTGCCAGTAGGGTGAGGGCTAGCAATCAGCCCCAGCATTTT	CASRVRASNQPQHF
TRBV5-1	NA	NA	TRBJ2-1	TGCGCCAGCAGCTTGGTGGCAAGTGAGCAGTTCTTC	CASSLVASEQFF
TRBV2	NA	NA	TRBJ2-2	TGTGCCAGCAGTGATTCCTTCAGCACCGGGGAGCTGTTTTTT	CASSDSFSTGELFF
TRBV5-4	NA	TRBD1	TRBJ1-5	TGTGCCAGCAGCTCGGATGCGGGACAGATCAATCAGCCCCAGCATTTT	CASSSDAGQINQPQHF
TRBV6-1	NA	NA	TRBJ2-1	TGTGCCAGCAGTCAGGGGCCTCCATACAATGAGCAGTTCTTC	CASSQGPPYNEQFF
TRBV25-1	NA	NA	TRBJ1-1	TGTGCCAGCAGTGAACTCGACAACACTGAAGCTTTCTTT	CASSELDNTEAFF
TRBV7-9	NA	NA	TRBJ1-1	TGTGCCAGCAACTCCGGCGTGGCCCATGAAGCTTTCTTT	CASNSGVAHEAFF
TRBV16	NA	NA	TRBJ2-1	TGTGCCAGCAGCCAGTCAGTGAGATCACTCGATGAGCAGTTCTTC	CASSQSVRSLDEQFF
TRBV2	NA	NA	TRBJ1-3	TGTGCCAGCAGTGGAGCCGGGGTTCGCGGAAACACCATATATTTT	CASSGAGVRGNTIYF
TRBV30	NA	TRBD2	TRBJ2-1	TGTGCCTGGAGTGTACAACTAGCGGGAGTTTTCTCCCGTTCCTACAATGAGCAGTTCTTC	CAWSVQLAGVFSRSYNEQFF
TRBV19	NA	NA	TRBJ2-7	TGTGCCAGTAGTAGGTCGGGCTACGAGCAGTACTTC	CASSRSGYEQYF
TRBV30	NA	TRBD1	TRBJ2-5	TGTGCCTCTCCGGGACAGGGAAGTTCAGCCCAGTACTTC	CASPGQGSSAQYF
TRBV11-3	few	NA	TRBJ2-1	TGTGCCAGCAGCTTAGACAGGGGCTCCTACAATGAGCAGTTCTTC	CASSLDRGSYNEQFF
TRBV6-6	NA	NA	TRBJ1-2	TGTGCCAGCAGCACCGGACTGAACTATGGCTACACCTTC	CASSTGLNYGYTF
TRBV27	NA	TRBD1	TRBJ2-3	TGTGCCAGCAGTCAAGGGGACAGAGCAGATACGCAGTATTTT	CASSQGDRADTQYF
TRBV4-1	NA	NA	TRBJ2-5	TGCGCCAGCAGCCAGGACGGGACCACCCAAGAGACCCAGTACTTC	CASSQDGTTQETQYF